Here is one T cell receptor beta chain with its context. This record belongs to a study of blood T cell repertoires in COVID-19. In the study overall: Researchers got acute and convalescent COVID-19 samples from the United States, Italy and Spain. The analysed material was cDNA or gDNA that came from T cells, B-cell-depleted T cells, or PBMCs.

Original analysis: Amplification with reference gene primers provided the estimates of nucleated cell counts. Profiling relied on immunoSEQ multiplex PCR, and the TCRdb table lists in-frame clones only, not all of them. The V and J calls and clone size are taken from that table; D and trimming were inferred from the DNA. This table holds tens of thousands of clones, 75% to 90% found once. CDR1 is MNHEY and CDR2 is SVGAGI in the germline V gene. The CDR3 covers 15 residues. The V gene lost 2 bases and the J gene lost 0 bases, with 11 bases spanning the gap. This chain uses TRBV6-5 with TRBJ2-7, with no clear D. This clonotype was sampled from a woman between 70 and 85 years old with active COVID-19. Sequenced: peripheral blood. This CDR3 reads CASSYHDGASYEQYF. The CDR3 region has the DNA TGTGCCAGCAGTTACCACGACGGAGCCTCCTACGAGCAGTACTTC.